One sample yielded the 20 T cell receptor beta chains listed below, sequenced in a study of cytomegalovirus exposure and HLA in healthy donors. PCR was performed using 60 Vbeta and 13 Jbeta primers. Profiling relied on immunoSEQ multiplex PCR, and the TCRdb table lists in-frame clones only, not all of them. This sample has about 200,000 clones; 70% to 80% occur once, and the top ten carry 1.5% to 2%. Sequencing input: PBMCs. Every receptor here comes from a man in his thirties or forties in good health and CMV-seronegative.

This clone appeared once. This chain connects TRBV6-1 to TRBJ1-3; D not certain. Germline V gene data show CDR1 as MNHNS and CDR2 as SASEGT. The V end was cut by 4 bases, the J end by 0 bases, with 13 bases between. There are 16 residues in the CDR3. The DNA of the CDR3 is TGTGCCAGCAGTGTCGGCGTACAGAGCTCTGGAAACACCATATATTTT. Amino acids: CASSVGVQSSGNTIYF.

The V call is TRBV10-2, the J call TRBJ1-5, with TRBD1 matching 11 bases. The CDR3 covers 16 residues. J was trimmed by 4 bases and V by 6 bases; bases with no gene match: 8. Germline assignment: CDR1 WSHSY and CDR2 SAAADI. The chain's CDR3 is CASRSSGTGGNQPQHF. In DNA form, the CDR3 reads TGCGCCAGCAGGAGCTCTGGGACAGGGGGAAATCAGCCCCAGCATTTT.

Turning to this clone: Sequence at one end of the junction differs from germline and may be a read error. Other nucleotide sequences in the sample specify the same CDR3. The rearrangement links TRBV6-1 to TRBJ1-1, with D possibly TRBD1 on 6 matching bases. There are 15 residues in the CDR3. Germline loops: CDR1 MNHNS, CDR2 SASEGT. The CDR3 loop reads CASSPLGTLNTEAFF. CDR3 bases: TGTGCCAGCAGTCCTCTCGGGACACTGAACACTGAAGCCTTCTTT.

The CDR3 region is CSVEDQGKTYEQYF. CDR3 in DNA: TGCAGCGTTGAAGATCAGGGCAAAACTTACGAGCAGTACTTC. J is TRBJ2-7 and V is TRBV29-1, with D possibly matching TRBD1 (5 bases). This CDR3 spans 14 amino acids. V lost 0 bases to trimming and J lost 4 bases, with 13 bases between them. Germline loops: CDR1 SQVTM, CDR2 ANQGSEA.

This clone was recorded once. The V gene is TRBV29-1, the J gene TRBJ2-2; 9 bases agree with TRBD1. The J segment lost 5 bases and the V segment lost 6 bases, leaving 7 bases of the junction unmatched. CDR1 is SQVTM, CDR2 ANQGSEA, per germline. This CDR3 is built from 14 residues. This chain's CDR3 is CSVGTGQGTGELFF. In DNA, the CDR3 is TGCAGCGTCGGAACGGGACAGGGAACCGGGGAGCTGTTTTTT.

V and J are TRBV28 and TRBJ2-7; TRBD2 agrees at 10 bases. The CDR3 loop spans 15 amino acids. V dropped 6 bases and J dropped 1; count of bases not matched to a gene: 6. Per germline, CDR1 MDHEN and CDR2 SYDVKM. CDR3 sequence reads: CASRRIAGGSYEQYF. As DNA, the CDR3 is TGTGCCAGCAGGAGAATAGCGGGAGGATCCTACGAGCAGTACTTC.

CDR3 DNA: TGCAGCGTTGAACTCGTTGGCTACACCTTC. It yields the protein CSVELVGYTF. The rearrangement links TRBV29-1 to TRBJ1-2; D remains ambiguous. V lost 2 bases and J lost 7, with 5 bases in between. CDR3 length equals 10 residues. CDR1 and CDR2 (germline): SQVTM, ANQGSEA.

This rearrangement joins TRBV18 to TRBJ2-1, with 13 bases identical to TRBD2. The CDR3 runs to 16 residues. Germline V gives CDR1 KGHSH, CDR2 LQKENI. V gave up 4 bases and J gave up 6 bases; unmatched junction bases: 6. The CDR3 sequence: CASSHGLAGAFNEQFF. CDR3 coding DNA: TGTGCCAGCTCACACGGACTAGCGGGAGCTTTCAATGAGCAGTTCTTC.

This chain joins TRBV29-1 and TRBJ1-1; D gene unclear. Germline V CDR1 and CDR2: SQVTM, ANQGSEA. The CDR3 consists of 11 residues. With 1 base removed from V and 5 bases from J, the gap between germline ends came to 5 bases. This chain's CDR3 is CSVEVLTEAFF. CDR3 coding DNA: TGCAGCGTTGAAGTTCTAACTGAAGCTTTCTTT.

CDR3 region: CASSKRTGENEKLFF. The CDR3 DNA reads as TGTGCCAGCAGTAAAAGGACAGGAGAAAATGAAAAACTGTTTTTT. This chain joins TRBV28 and TRBJ1-4, with TRBD1 matching over 7 bases. Germline V lookup: CDR1 MDHEN, CDR2 SYDVKM. The V segment lost 5 bases and the J segment 5 bases; nucleotides outside the gene matches: 8. The CDR3 is 15 residues long.

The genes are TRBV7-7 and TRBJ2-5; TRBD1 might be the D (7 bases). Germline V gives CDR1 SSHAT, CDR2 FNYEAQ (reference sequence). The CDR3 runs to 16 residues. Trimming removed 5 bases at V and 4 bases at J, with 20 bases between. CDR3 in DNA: TGTGCCAGCAGCCTCGGCCGGCAGGGGGGTCGAGAGACCCAGTACTTC. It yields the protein CASSLGRQGGRETQYF. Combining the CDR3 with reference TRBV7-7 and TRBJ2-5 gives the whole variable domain GAGVSQSPRYKVTKRGQDVTLRCDPISSHATLYWYQQALGQGPEFLTYFNYEAQPDKSGLPSDRFSAERPEGSISTLTIQRTEQRDSAMYRCASSLGRQGGRETQYFGPGTRLLVL.

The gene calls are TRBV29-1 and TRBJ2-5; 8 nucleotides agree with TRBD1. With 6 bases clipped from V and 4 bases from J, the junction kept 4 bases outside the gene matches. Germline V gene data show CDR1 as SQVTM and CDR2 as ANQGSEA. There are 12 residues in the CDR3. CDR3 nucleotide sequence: TGCAGCGTGGACAGGGTGGGAGAGACCCAGTACTTC. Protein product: CSVDRVGETQYF. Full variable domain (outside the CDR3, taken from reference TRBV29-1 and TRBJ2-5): SAVISQKPSRDICQRGTSLTIQCQVDSQVTMMFWYRQQPGQSLTLIATANQGSEATYESGFVIDKFPISRPNLTFSTLTVSNMSPEDSSIYLCSVDRVGETQYFGPGTRLLVL.

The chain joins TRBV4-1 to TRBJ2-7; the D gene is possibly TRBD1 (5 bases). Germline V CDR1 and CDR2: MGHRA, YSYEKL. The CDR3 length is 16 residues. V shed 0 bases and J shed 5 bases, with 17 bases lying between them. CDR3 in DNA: TGCGCCAGCAGCCAAGAAGGGGTCGGAGCAGGCGACGAGCAGTACTTC. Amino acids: CASSQEGVGAGDEQYF.

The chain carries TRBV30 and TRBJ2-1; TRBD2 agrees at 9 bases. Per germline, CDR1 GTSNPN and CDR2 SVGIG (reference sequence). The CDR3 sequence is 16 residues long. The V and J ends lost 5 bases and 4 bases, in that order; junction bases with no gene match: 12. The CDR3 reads CAWVLTTAGGYNEQFF. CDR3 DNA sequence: TGTGCCTGGGTCCTTACTACAGCGGGAGGTTACAATGAGCAGTTCTTC.

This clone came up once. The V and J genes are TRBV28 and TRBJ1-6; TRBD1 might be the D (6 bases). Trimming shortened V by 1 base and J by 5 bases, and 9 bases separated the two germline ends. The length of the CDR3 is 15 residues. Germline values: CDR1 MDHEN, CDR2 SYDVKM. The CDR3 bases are TGTGCCAGCAGTTTATCGGACAGAAATAATTCACCCCTCCACTTT. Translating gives CASSLSDRNNSPLHF.

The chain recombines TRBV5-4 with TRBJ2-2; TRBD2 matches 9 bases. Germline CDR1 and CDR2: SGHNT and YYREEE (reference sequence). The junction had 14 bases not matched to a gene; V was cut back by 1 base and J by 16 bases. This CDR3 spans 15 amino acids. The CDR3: CASSLYVAGVWEEFF. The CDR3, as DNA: TGTGCCAGCAGCTTGTACGTAGCGGGAGTTTGGGAGGAGTTTTTT.

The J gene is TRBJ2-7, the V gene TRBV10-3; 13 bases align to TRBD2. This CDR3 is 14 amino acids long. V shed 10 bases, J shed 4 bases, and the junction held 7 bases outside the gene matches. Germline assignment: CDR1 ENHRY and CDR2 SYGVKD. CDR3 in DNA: TGTGCCACTCAACCGGGACTAGCGGGGTACGAGCAGTACTTC. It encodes CATQPGLAGYEQYF.

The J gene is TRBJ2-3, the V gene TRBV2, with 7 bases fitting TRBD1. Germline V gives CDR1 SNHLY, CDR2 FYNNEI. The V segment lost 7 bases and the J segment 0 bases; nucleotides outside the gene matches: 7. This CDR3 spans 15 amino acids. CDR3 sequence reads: CASTRQGTSTDTQYF. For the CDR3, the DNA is TGTGCCAGCACCCGACAGGGTACTAGCACAGATACGCAGTATTTT.

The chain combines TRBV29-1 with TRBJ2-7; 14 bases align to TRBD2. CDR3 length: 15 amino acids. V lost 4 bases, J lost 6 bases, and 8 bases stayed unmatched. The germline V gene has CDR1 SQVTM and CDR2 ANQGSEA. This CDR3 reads CSVGTGTSGSPEQYF. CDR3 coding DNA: TGCAGCGTTGGCACCGGGACTAGCGGGAGCCCCGAGCAGTACTTC.

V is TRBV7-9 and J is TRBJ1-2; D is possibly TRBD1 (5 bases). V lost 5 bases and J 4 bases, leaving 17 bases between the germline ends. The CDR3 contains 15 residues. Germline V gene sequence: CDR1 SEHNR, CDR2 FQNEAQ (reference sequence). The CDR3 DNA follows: TGTGCCAGCAGCGCTTCTGGCGGGGCGGTCTATGGCTACACCTTC. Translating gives CASSASGGAVYGYTF.